These 3 T cell receptor beta chains originate from one sample sequenced in a study of blood T cell repertoires in COVID-19. Assay: immunoSEQ multiplex PCR; the TCRdb copy retains only in-frame clones and omits some. The sample carries 200,000 or so clones, about nine tenths recorded once. The sample taken for sequencing was peripheral blood. These receptors all stem from a man aged 30 to 45 with COVID-19, enrolled during active disease.

The chain carries TRBV9 and TRBJ1-3; the D is unclear. V was cut by 0 bases and J by 0 bases, with 16 bases left in between. CDR1 and CDR2 from the germline V gene are SGDLS and YYNGEE. This CDR3 spans 18 amino acids. This CDR3 is CASSVDVGTRYSGNTIYF. Here the CDR3 DNA reads TGTGCCAGCAGCGTAGATGTGGGCACACGCTACTCTGGAAACACCATATATTTT.

The chain recombines TRBV7-9 with TRBJ2-3; TRBD1 matches 7 bases. V lost 3 bases and J lost 6; bases outside the gene matches: 15. CDR3 size: 17 residues. CDR1 and CDR2 from the germline V gene are SEHNR and FQNEAQ (reference sequence). CDR3 in amino acids: CASSFNRGRVTGDTQYF. CDR3 nucleotides: TGTGCCAGCAGCTTCAACAGGGGCAGAGTTACGGGGGATACGCAGTATTTT. Together with reference TRBV7-9 and TRBJ2-3, the CDR3 gives the full variable domain: DTGVSQNPRHKITKRGQNVTFRCDPISEHNRLYWYRQTLGQGPEFLTYFQNEAQLEKSRLLSDRFSAERPKGSFSTLEIQRTEQGDSAMYLCASSFNRGRVTGDTQYFGPGTRLTVL.

This sequence joins TRBV4-1 and TRBJ1-2; 7 bases fit TRBD1. The CDR3 length is 14 residues. CDR1 is MGHRA and CDR2 is YSYEKL in the germline V gene. Germline trimming cut 3 bases from V and 4 bases from J; bases unmatched to any gene: 5. The DNA of the CDR3 is TGCGCCAGCAGCCATGACAGGGTCATCTATGGCTACACCTTC. This encodes CASSHDRVIYGYTF.